The rows below give T cell receptor beta chains drawn from one sample of a study of T cells in localized non-small cell lung cancer. Sequencing was performed with immunoSEQ multiplex PCR; in TCRdb, only in-frame clones are kept and a portion is missing. Of 130,000 or so clones detected, 89% appear once; the ten largest clones hold around 1.7%. Sequencing used peripheral blood, obtained before any cancer treatment. These receptor sequences come from a female donor older than 55 with stage I lung adenocarcinoma. CDR3s include the opening cysteine and the closing phenylalanine or tryptophan. A D gene is named only where the DNA matches it firmly. Size is omitted from some rows. Given values are once, few, many or a class for expanded clones.

d_call,cdr3_length,v_call,clone_size,j_call,cdr3_aa,cdr3_nt
NA,13,TRBV15,NA,TRBJ1-2,CATSLDRDYGYTF,TGTGCCACCAGTTTGGACAGAGACTATGGCTACACCTTC
TRBD2,15,TRBV6-5,once,TRBJ2-1,CASSARLAGGNEQFF,TGTGCCAGCAGTGCCAGACTAGCGGGAGGCAATGAGCAGTTCTTC
NA,16,TRBV5-1,NA,TRBJ2-4,CASSLDGGLGKNIQYF,TGCGCCAGCAGCTTGGACGGTGGGCTCGGCAAAAACATTCAGTACTTC
NA,15,TRBV14,NA,TRBJ1-1,CASSQVGRQNTEAFF,TGTGCCAGCAGCCAAGTTGGGAGACAGAACACTGAAGCTTTCTTT
TRBD2,16,TRBV6-5,NA,TRBJ2-1,CASSYSSAGGNNEQFF,TGTGCCAGCAGTTACTCGTCGGCGGGAGGGAACAATGAGCAGTTCTTC
NA,18,TRBV27,NA,TRBJ2-3,CASTPRARSTTRQGTQYF,TGTGCCAGCACCCCACGGGCGAGATCGACCACCCGCCAGGGTACGCAGTATTTT
NA,15,TRBV14,NA,TRBJ1-1,CASSQGRGAVPEAFF,TGTGCCAGCAGCCAAGGGAGGGGGGCCGTCCCTGAAGCTTTCTTT
TRBD1,15,TRBV6-1,NA,TRBJ2-7,CASSEKVTGGPEQYF,TGTGCCAGCAGCGAGAAGGTTACAGGGGGCCCCGAGCAGTACTTC
NA,14,TRBV10-1,NA,TRBJ2-2,CASSGSASAGELFF,TGCGCCAGCAGTGGATCAGCCTCGGCCGGGGAGCTGTTTTTT
TRBD2,17,TRBV9,NA,TRBJ2-1,CASSVFEREAHYNEQFF,TGTGCCAGCAGCGTATTCGAGCGGGAGGCCCATTACAATGAGCAGTTCTTC
TRBD1,14,TRBV19,NA,TRBJ2-7,CASRTGTGTYEQYF,TGTGCCAGTAGGACCGGGACAGGAACCTACGAGCAGTACTTC
NA,14,TRBV28,NA,TRBJ2-2,CASKTGRHTGELFF,TGTGCCAGTAAGACAGGGAGGCACACCGGGGAGCTGTTTTTT
NA,13,TRBV29-1,few,TRBJ2-1,CSVWEGGYNEQFF,TGCAGCGTTTGGGAAGGGGGATACAATGAGCAGTTCTTC
NA,14,TRBV6-6,NA,TRBJ1-1,CASRRTVQNTEAFF,TGTGCCAGCAGGAGAACAGTACAGAACACTGAAGCTTTCTTT
NA,13,TRBV30,few,TRBJ2-7,CAWARDNSYEQYF,TGTGCCTGGGCTAGGGACAACTCCTACGAGCAGTACTTC
TRBD1,14,TRBV7-9,NA,TRBJ1-5,CASSRTGLNQPQHF,TGTGCCAGCAGCCGGACAGGTCTTAATCAGCCCCAGCATTTT
NA,14,TRBV7-9,NA,TRBJ1-2,CASSLGQGPGGYTF,TGTGCCAGCAGCTTAGGGCAAGGGCCGGGTGGCTACACCTTC
NA,13,TRBV7-3,NA,TRBJ1-1,CASSFQRDGEAFF,TGTGCCAGCAGTTTCCAAAGGGATGGTGAAGCTTTCTTT
TRBD1,15,TRBV6-5,once,TRBJ2-7,CAISPGQGSEGEQYF,TGTGCCATCAGCCCGGGACAGGGGTCAGAGGGCGAGCAGTACTTC
TRBD2,14,TRBV7-9,NA,TRBJ2-7,CASSPVAGEYEQYF,TGTGCCAGCAGTCCCGTAGCGGGAGAGTACGAGCAGTACTTC
NA,13,TRBV9,NA,TRBJ1-1,CASSVAGDTEAFF,TGTGCCAGCAGCGTAGCTGGAGACACTGAAGCTTTCTTT
NA,16,TRBV7-9,NA,TRBJ1-4,CASSLLGELSNEKLFF,TGTGCCAGCAGCTTACTGGGCGAGTTGTCTAATGAAAAACTGTTTTTT
NA,14,TRBV5-1,few,TRBJ1-5,CASRAAGDNQPQHF,TGCGCCAGCAGGGCTGCAGGGGACAATCAGCCCCAGCATTTT
NA,13,TRBV9,NA,TRBJ2-3,CASSYRGGYTQYF,TGTGCCAGCAGCTACAGAGGGGGGTATACGCAGTATTTT
TRBD1,16,TRBV5-4,NA,TRBJ2-7,CASSTSRDRGVEEQYF,TGTGCCAGCAGCACATCCCGGGACAGGGGAGTAGAGGAGCAGTACTTC
TRBD1,15,TRBV5-6,NA,TRBJ1-2,CASSLASGGGYGYTF,TGTGCCAGCAGCTTAGCGTCAGGGGGCGGCTATGGCTACACCTTC
TRBD1,16,TRBV6-1,NA,TRBJ1-2,CASSEESLTGDYGYTF,TGTGCCAGCAGTGAAGAGAGTTTGACAGGGGATTATGGCTACACCTTC
TRBD1,15,TRBV7-8,NA,TRBJ1-2,CASSLAATGGDGYTF,TGTGCCAGCAGCTTAGCGGCGACAGGGGGCGATGGCTACACCTTC
NA,14,TRBV12-1,NA,TRBJ2-7,CATQNEAQPYEQYF,TGTGCCACCCAGAACGAGGCCCAACCTTACGAGCAGTACTTC
NA,15,TRBV7-2,many,TRBJ2-7,CASSRGQFLVSEQYF,TGTGCCAGCAGCCGCGGACAGTTTTTAGTTTCCGAGCAGTACTTC
TRBD2,14,TRBV5-6,NA,TRBJ2-7,CASSIGLAGDEQYF,TGTGCCAGCAGCATCGGACTAGCGGGAGACGAGCAGTACTTC